The clone carrying this T cell receptor (beta chain) has just a few counts. What it binds is not known. Libraries for TCRalpha and TCRbeta carried sample barcodes and unique molecular identifiers via 5'RACE. TCRdb called the 5' RACE reads again in MiXCR, with one record for every CDR3 protein. The sample includes more than 450,000 distinct CDR3 sequences, about 20% of them seen just once. CDR3 length: 13 amino acids. The germline gives CDR1 MGHDK, CDR2 SYGVNS. Trimming cost V 10 bases and J 10 bases; bases outside gene matches: 8. These data originate in a study of T-cell memory formation after mild COVID-19. Whole-study findings and limits: While clones contracting from day 15 to 85 were balanced between CD4 and CD8, later expanders leaned CD4+. The second-wave clones peaking on day 37 were not confirmed as SARS-CoV-2-specific. The finding that pre-infection memory included some responding clones suggested that cross-reactive memory joined.

Sequencing was performed on PBMCs or a T cell subset sorted from them (not recorded which). The receptor was derived from an adult woman who had mild COVID-19 (a few samples of this study predate the infection). Cell type and time point are not known. This chain uses TRBV25-1 with TRBJ1-6; 9 positions agree with TRBD1. CDR3 bases: TGTGCCACAAGACAGGGGGTAAGATCACCCCTCCACTTT. It codes for CATRQGVRSPLHF.